These T cell receptor beta chains were read from a single sample in a study of naive and memory T cell subsets. One entry per CDR3 protein, called by TCRdb with MiXCR from the UMI-ligation and nested PCR reads. The table records around 20,000 distinct CDR3 sequences, more than 9% of them present only once. The input for sequencing was skin, taken from a tuberculin skin test site. The receptors here all came from an adult in good health. CDR3s leave out the opening cysteine and the closing phenylalanine or tryptophan. Fields, in order: J gene, V gene, CDR3 protein.

TRBJ2-1 TRBV6-6 ASRLALHSYNEQF
TRBJ2-7 TRBV6-5 ASSTVVGRRHSYEQY
TRBJ2-7 TRBV24-1 ATSDGGMGEQY
TRBJ2-5 TRBV4-2 ASSQDPKIKGLAGGETQY
TRBJ2-1 TRBV10-3 AISWTSGANEQF
TRBJ1-4 TRBV7-2 ASSLYCGEKLF
TRBJ2-5 TRBV4-3 ASSQDRVQWGQETQY
TRBJ2-5 TRBV14 ASSQGRGQEPNEETQY
TRBJ2-3 TRBV21-1 ASSSRTGEGTDTQY
TRBJ2-7 TRBV6-2/TRBV6-3 ASSWSTEQY
TRBJ1-6 TRBV4-1 ASSQEPGVGYSPLH
TRBJ2-5 TRBV12-3/TRBV12-4 ASSSGQGQETQY
TRBJ1-2 TRBV7-9 ASSLMDRDGYT
TRBJ2-1 TRBV15 ATSRPSDIYNEQF
TRBJ2-2 TRBV27 ASSFDGIPNTGELF
TRBJ1-2 TRBV6-1 ASNRGGSNYGYT
TRBJ2-3 TRBV7-3 ASSLDTDTQY
TRBJ2-5 TRBV20-1 SARGAQPQETQY
TRBJ2-5 TRBV10-3 AISGGNQETQY
TRBJ1-4 TRBV20-1 SATRDREILGEKLF
TRBJ2-7 TRBV5-4 ASSPGPLPTGVVNEQY
TRBJ2-3 TRBV6-1 ATNLRLTDTQY
TRBJ2-7 TRBV29-1 SVRTSYEQY